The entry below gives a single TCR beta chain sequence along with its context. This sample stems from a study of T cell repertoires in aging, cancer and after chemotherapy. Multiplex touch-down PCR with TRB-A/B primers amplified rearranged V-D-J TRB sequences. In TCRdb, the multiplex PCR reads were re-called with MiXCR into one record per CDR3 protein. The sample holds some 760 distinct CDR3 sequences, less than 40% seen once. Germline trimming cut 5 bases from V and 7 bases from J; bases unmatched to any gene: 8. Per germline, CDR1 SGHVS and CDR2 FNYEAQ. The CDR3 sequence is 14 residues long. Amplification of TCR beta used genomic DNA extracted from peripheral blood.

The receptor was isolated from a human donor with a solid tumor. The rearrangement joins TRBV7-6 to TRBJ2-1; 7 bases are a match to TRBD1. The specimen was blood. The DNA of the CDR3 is TGTGCCAGCAGCCCCCGGGACAGTGGGAATGAGCAGTTCTTC. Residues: CASSPRDSGNEQFF.